This passage covers 32 T cell receptor beta chains from one sample sequenced in a study of neurological immune-mediated disorders. In TCRdb, the 5' RACE reads were re-called with MiXCR into one record per CDR3 protein. This sample has roughly 100,000 distinct CDR3 sequences, with less than 14% found just once. Stated time point: longitudinal time-point 3. The source material was PBMCs. The receptor set was obtained from a female donor with HTLV-1-associated myelopathy (HAM/TSP).

The CDR3 DNA sequence: TGTGCCAGTAGCCTAGGGACAAGGGATACCTACGAGCAGTACTTC. Amino acids: CASSLGTRDTYEQYF. V is TRBV27 and J is TRBJ2-7; TRBD1 might be the D (6 bases). This CDR3 spans 15 amino acids. From germline, CDR1 is MNHEY and CDR2 SMNVEV (reference sequence). V lost 9 bases, J lost 2 bases, and 20 bases lay in between.

This clonotype was observed a handful of times. The chain has TRBV12-3 or TRBV12-4 and TRBJ1-5, with D possibly TRBD1 on 5 matching bases. The CDR3 loop spans 13 amino acids. V was clipped by 3 bases and J by 4 bases, with 7 bases between them. For the CDR3, the DNA is TGTGCCAGCAGTTTTGGGGGGAATCAGCCCCAGCATTTT. Its translation is CASSFGGNQPQHF.

This clonotype was observed at least ten times. V gene TRBV28 combines with J gene TRBJ2-7; 9 nucleotides align to TRBD1. From germline, CDR1 is MDHEN and CDR2 SYDVKM. V was pared by 4 bases and J by 5 bases, with 9 bases of the junction left unmatched. This CDR3 spans 15 amino acids. CDR3 sequence (DNA): TGTGCCAGCAGTTCACCAGGACAGGGGCAGGACGAGCAGTACTTC. This gives the protein CASSSPGQGQDEQYF.

This clonotype was recorded at least ten times. The chain employs TRBV10-1 and TRBJ2-2; 8 bases align to TRBD2. Germline trimming cut 0 bases from V and 7 bases from J; bases unmatched to any gene: 10. Looked up from germline, CDR1 is WNHNN and CDR2 is SYGVQD (reference sequence). This CDR3 comprises 17 residues. This CDR3 reads CASSESSLAGHRGELFF. The CDR3 DNA reads TGCGCCAGCAGTGAGTCGAGTCTAGCGGGTCATCGCGGGGAGCTGTTTTTT.

This clonotype is medium-sized by share. The chain couples TRBV7-8 to TRBJ2-1; 13 bases fit TRBD2. CDR1 SGHVS and CDR2 FQNEAQ come from the germline V gene. The junction had 6 bases not matched to a gene; V was cut back by 6 bases and J by 7 bases. The CDR3 covers 15 residues. DNA of the CDR3: TGTGCCAGCAGGAGCGGGACTAGCGGGGAAAATGAGCAGTTCTTC. Protein sequence: CASRSGTSGENEQFF.

The sample holds many counts of this clonotype. The chain couples TRBV28 to TRBJ2-7, with a possible D match to TRBD2 (5 bases). Deletions cut 3 bases from V and 8 bases from J, with 8 bases between. Germline loops: CDR1 MDHEN, CDR2 SYDVKM. The CDR3 contains 11 residues. In DNA form, the CDR3 reads TGTGCCAGCAGTTTTAGGACTCAGCAGTACTTC. This gives the protein CASSFRTQQYF.

This clonotype was counted between two and nine times. Sequence at one end of the junction differs from germline and may be a read error. The V gene is TRBV11-2, the J gene TRBJ2-1; D remains ambiguous. Germline V gene data show CDR1 as SGHAT and CDR2 as FQNNGV. This CDR3 spans 17 amino acids. CDR3 nucleotides: TGTGCTAGCAGCTTTCTTACTCCCCCGGTGAGATACAATGAGCAGTTCTTC. Amino acids: CASSFLTPPVRYNEQFF. Variable domain in full (rest from reference TRBV11-2 and TRBJ2-1): EAGVAQSPRYKIIEKRQSVAFWCNPISGHATLYWYQQILGQGPKLLIQFQNNGVVDDSQLPKDRFSAERLKGVDSTLKIQPAKLEDSAVYLCASSFLTPPVRYNEQFFGPGTRLTVL.

Worth noting for this clonotype: One junction end disagrees with the germline gene, perhaps due to a read error. The chain recombines TRBV6-6 with TRBJ1-4; D may be TRBD1 (6 bases). The germline V gene encodes CDR1 MNHNY and CDR2 SVGAGI (reference sequence). The CDR3 totals 16 residues. CDR3 region: CANSPPNGGRGEKLFF. For the CDR3, the DNA is TGTGCCAACAGTCCCCCGAACGGGGGGCGAGGTGAAAAACTGTTTTTC.

This clonotype was picked up many times. The chain employs TRBV6-5 and TRBJ2-1; either TRBD1 or TRBD2 may supply D (5 bases each). Germline-derived CDR1 and CDR2 are MNHEY and SVGAGI. The CDR3 extends over 12 amino acids. V dropped 2 bases and J dropped 6 bases, with 5 bases sitting between them. This CDR3 reads CASSYGGNEQFF. In DNA form, the CDR3 reads TGTGCCAGCAGTTACGGGGGCAATGAGCAGTTCTTC.

This clonotype has ten or more counts. The gene calls are TRBV7-2 and TRBJ2-7, with 8 bases fitting TRBD1. Germline V gene data show CDR1 as SGHTA and CDR2 as FQGNSA. The J segment lost 13 bases and the V segment lost 5 bases, leaving 7 bases of the junction unmatched. This CDR3 is built from 11 residues. DNA for the CDR3: TGTGCCAGCAGCCCTCGGGACAGGATATACTTC. This sequence encodes CASSPRDRIYF. Filled out from reference TRBV7-2 and TRBJ2-7, the complete variable domain reads GAGVSQSPSNKVTEKGKDVELRCDPISGHTALYWYRQSLGQGLEFLIYFQGNSAPDKSGLPSDRFSAERTGGSVSTLTIQRTQQEDSAVYLCASSPRDRIYFGPGTRLTVT.

The chain combines TRBV7-8 with TRBJ2-7; maybe TRBD1 (7 bases). The germline V gene encodes CDR1 SGHVS and CDR2 FQNEAQ. The CDR3 totals 16 residues. Trimming shortened V by 3 bases and J by 7 bases, and 22 bases separated the two germline ends. CDR3 amino acids: CASSLGWAGGYREQYF. Written as DNA, the CDR3 is TGTGCCAGCAGCTTGGGGTGGGCAGGGGGGTATAGAGAGCAGTACTTC.

Judged by abundance, this clonotype is medium-sized. The chain carries TRBV5-1 and TRBJ2-1, with D possibly matching TRBD1 (6 bases). The length of the CDR3 is 13 residues. Germline loops: CDR1 SGHRS, CDR2 YFSETQ. V was clipped by 5 bases and J by 5 bases, with 11 bases between them. CDR3 in amino acids: CASRWGPNNEQFF. The CDR3, as DNA: TGCGCCAGCAGGTGGGGGCCGAACAATGAGCAGTTCTTC.

In its sample, this clonotype was seen many times. J is TRBJ1-1 and V is TRBV2, with D hard to call. The V end was cut by 6 bases, the J end by 7 bases, with 18 bases between. CDR1 and CDR2 from the germline V gene are SNHLY and FYNNEI. The CDR3 has 14 residues. The CDR3 is CASSEDYTGIEAFF. In DNA, the CDR3 is TGTGCCAGCAGCGAGGACTACACGGGGATTGAAGCTTTCTTT.

This clonotype was observed many times. The V gene is TRBV20-1, the J gene TRBJ2-5, with D uncertain. This CDR3 comprises 13 residues. The V and J ends lost 7 bases and 0 bases respectively, with 12 bases between them. Germline V gene sequence: CDR1 DFQATT, CDR2 SNEGSKA (reference sequence). CDR3 protein: CSEVSLYQETQYF. As DNA, the CDR3 is TGCAGTGAGGTGTCACTATACCAAGAGACCCAGTACTTC.

This clonotype was observed many times. The chain links TRBV5-1 to TRBJ2-2; D is ambiguous. CDR3 length equals 16 residues. CDR1 SGHRS and CDR2 YFSETQ come from the germline V gene. V lost 0 bases to trimming and J lost 1 base, with 10 bases between them. CDR3 sequence (DNA): TGCGCCAGCAGCTTGGATAGAGGAGAGAACACCGGGGAGCTGTTTTTT. As protein: CASSLDRGENTGELFF.

This clonotype was counted ten times or more. The V call is TRBV20-1, the J call TRBJ2-3; 11 nucleotides match TRBD2. V lost 0 bases, J lost 4 bases, and 9 bases stayed unmatched. From germline, CDR1 is DFQATT and CDR2 SNEGSKA (reference sequence). This CDR3 is built from 17 residues. The CDR3 nucleotides are TGCAGTGCTAGAGATCCGGCCTTAGCGGGGGGGTCAGATACGCAGTATTTT. Encoded protein: CSARDPALAGGSDTQYF.

This clonotype was seen only a few times. The rearrangement uses TRBV5-6 and TRBJ1-5, with D maybe TRBD1 (5 bases). Trimming cost V 0 bases and J 3 bases, with 10 bases left between them. The CDR3 is made up of 15 amino acids. Per the germline V gene, CDR1 is SGHDT and CDR2 is YYEEEE. CDR3 residues: CASSLGGANNQPQHF. CDR3 in DNA: TGTGCCAGCAGCTTGGGAGGGGCGAACAATCAGCCCCAGCATTTT. Using reference TRBV5-6 and TRBJ1-5 for the parts outside the CDR3, the full variable domain is DAGVTQSPTHLIKTRGQQVTLRCSPKSGHDTVSWYQQALGQGPQFIFQYYEEEERQRGNFPDRFSGHQFPNYSSELNVNALLLGDSALYLCASSLGGANNQPQHFGDGTRLSIL.

At least ten counts were recorded for this clonotype. V gene TRBV29-1 combines with J gene TRBJ1-2; D is unclear. This CDR3 contains 8 residues. V lost 4 bases to trimming and J lost 7 bases, with 1 base between them. Germline CDR1 reads SQVTM; CDR2 reads ANQGSEA. CDR3 residues: CSVGGYTF. CDR3 bases: TGCAGCGTTGGTGGCTACACCTTC.

This clonotype was counted ten times or more. This chain links TRBV20-1 with TRBJ2-7; tentative D call: TRBD1 (6 bases). The germline gives CDR1 DFQATT, CDR2 SNEGSKA (reference sequence). V shed 6 bases and J shed 0 bases, with 18 bases lying between them. The CDR3 loop spans 15 amino acids. CDR3: CSAPLGAIGSYEQYF. The CDR3 bases are TGCAGTGCCCCCTTGGGGGCGATTGGCTCCTACGAGCAGTACTTC.

For this clonotype: A much larger clonotype is one base distant, so this may be a read error. This sequence joins TRBV20-1 and TRBJ2-5; the D gene is possibly TRBD2 (7 bases). Looked up from germline, CDR1 is DFQATT and CDR2 is SNEGSKA (reference sequence). Trimming removed 6 bases from V and 6 bases from J, with 20 bases in between. This CDR3 has 14 amino acids. CDR3 sequence: CSAGLRGGKKTQYF. The DNA for the CDR3 is TGCAGTGCCGGGTTGAGGGGGGGGAAGAAGACCCAGTACTTC.

For this clonotype: A much larger clone differs by one base, so this may be a read error. V usage is TRBV28 and J usage is TRBJ2-3; 9 nucleotides align to TRBD2. Per the germline V gene, CDR1 is MDHEN and CDR2 is SYDVKM. J gave up 6 bases and V 5 bases, and 9 bases lay outside the gene matches. There are 15 residues in the CDR3. The CDR3 sequence: CASSTQRGACDTQYF. The DNA of the CDR3 is TGTGCCAGCAGTACACAGCGGGGGGCCTGCGATACGCAGTATTTT. The full variable domain, completed using reference TRBV28 and TRBJ2-3, is DVKVTQSSRYLVKRTGEKVFLECVQDMDHENMFWYRQDPGLGLRLIYFSYDVKMKEKGDIPEGYSVSREKKERFSLILESASTNQTSMYLCASSTQRGACDTQYFGPGTRLTVL.

This clonotype has ten or more counts. The chain uses TRBV5-1 and TRBJ1-6; no definite D call. V gave up 3 bases and J gave up 6 bases, with 13 bases separating them. This CDR3 has 15 residues. Germline V gives CDR1 SGHRS, CDR2 YFSETQ. This CDR3 reads CASSSTASGNSPLHF. The CDR3 nucleotides are TGCGCCAGCAGCTCAACAGCGTCCGGTAATTCACCCCTCCACTTT. Complete variable domain (other parts from reference TRBV5-1 and TRBJ1-6): KAGVTQTPRYLIKTRGQQVTLSCSPISGHRSVSWYQQTPGQGLQFLFEYFSETQRNKGNFPGRFSGRQFSNSRSEMNVSTLELGDSALYLCASSSTASGNSPLHFGNGTRLTVT.

The sample holds many counts of this clonotype. The chain carries TRBV4-1 and TRBJ1-1; perhaps TRBD1 as D (6 bases). This CDR3 has 16 amino acids. The V and J ends lost 4 bases and 1 base respectively, with 16 bases between them. Germline V gene lookup returns CDR1 MGHRA and CDR2 YSYEKL. This CDR3 reads CASSLSQLQGNTEAFF. The DNA for the CDR3 is TGCGCCAGCAGCCTCTCCCAGTTACAGGGGAACACTGAAGCTTTCTTT.

This clonotype was seen a handful of times. The chain carries TRBV20-1 and TRBJ2-1, with 10 bases fitting TRBD2. Germline V lookup: CDR1 DFQATT, CDR2 SNEGSKA (reference sequence). The CDR3 extends over 15 amino acids. V gave up 1 base and J gave up 3 bases; unmatched junction bases: 3. The CDR3 DNA reads as TGCAGTGCTAGAGCACTAGCGGGGTACTACAATGAGCAGTTCTTC. It is translated as CSARALAGYYNEQFF.

This clonotype was found many times. The chain has TRBV5-1 and TRBJ2-7, with 13 nucleotides matching TRBD2. CDR1 is SGHRS, CDR2 YFSETQ, per germline. J gave up 3 bases and V 4 bases, and 7 bases lay outside the gene matches. The CDR3 sequence is 16 residues long. CDR3: CASSVGLAGYYYEQYF. CDR3 DNA: TGCGCCAGCAGCGTGGGACTAGCGGGGTACTACTACGAGCAGTACTTC. The whole variable domain, filled in from reference TRBV5-1 and TRBJ2-7, reads KAGVTQTPRYLIKTRGQQVTLSCSPISGHRSVSWYQQTPGQGLQFLFEYFSETQRNKGNFPGRFSGRQFSNSRSEMNVSTLELGDSALYLCASSVGLAGYYYEQYFGPGTRLTVT.

This clonotype appeared many times. The chain couples TRBV6-5 to TRBJ1-6; 10 bases are a match to TRBD1. Trimming removed 9 bases from V and 9 bases from J; junction bases left unmatched: 8. Germline CDR1 is MNHEY and CDR2 is SVGAGI. This CDR3 has 14 residues. The CDR3: CASKSRDRGSPLHF. The CDR3 region has the DNA TGTGCCAGTAAAAGCCGGGACAGGGGTTCACCCCTCCACTTT.

In its sample, this clonotype was seen many times. This chain links TRBV10-3 with TRBJ1-6; the match to TRBD1 covers 7 bases. With 10 bases clipped from V and 10 bases from J, the junction kept 10 bases outside the gene matches. The CDR3 sequence is 13 residues long. Germline loops: CDR1 ENHRY, CDR2 SYGVKD. The CDR3 region is CATNRGRRSPLHF. The CDR3 DNA is TGTGCCACTAACAGGGGACGAAGATCACCCCTCCACTTT.

This clonotype was seen ten or more times. The chain couples TRBV4-2 to TRBJ2-7, with no clear D. The CDR3 contains 12 residues. V gave up 0 bases and J gave up 4 bases, with 4 bases separating them. The germline V gene has CDR1 LGHNA and CDR2 YNFKEQ. The CDR3 spells CASSQERYEQYF. CDR3 bases: TGTGCCAGCAGCCAAGAGCGATACGAGCAGTACTTC.

The chain recombines TRBV30 with TRBJ1-1; 8 bases align to TRBD1. Germline V lookup: CDR1 GTSNPN, CDR2 SVGIG (reference sequence). Trimming took 3 bases from V and 0 from J; bases not matched to a gene: 3. CDR3 size: 14 residues. The CDR3 loop is CAWRDRGMNTEAFF. CDR3 sequence (DNA): TGTGCCTGGAGAGACAGGGGTATGAACACTGAAGCTTTCTTT.

In this sample, this clonotype turned up many times. The V and J genes are TRBV5-1 and TRBJ1-1, with 7 bases aligning to TRBD1. Per germline, CDR1 SGHRS and CDR2 YFSETQ. This CDR3 spans 13 amino acids. Germline trimming cut 7 bases from V and 7 bases from J; bases unmatched to any gene: 10. The CDR3 sequence is CASGHQDRLEAFF. Written as DNA, the CDR3 is TGCGCCAGCGGACATCAGGACAGGCTTGAAGCTTTCTTT.

The table lists this clonotype with a few counts. This chain uses TRBV12-3 or TRBV12-4 with TRBJ2-7; TRBD2 agrees at 8 bases. The junction had 12 bases not matched to a gene; V was cut back by 5 bases and J by 3 bases. CDR3 length: 16 residues. The CDR3 DNA is TGTGCCAGCAGTACGGGCCGGACTAGCTCTGACTACGAGCAGTACTTC. It specifies CASSTGRTSSDYEQYF.

The table lists this clonotype with many counts. This chain uses TRBV28 with TRBJ2-1, with no clear D. V lost 1 base to trimming and J lost 9 bases, with 7 bases between them. CDR1 MDHEN and CDR2 SYDVKM come from the germline V gene. This CDR3 region has 12 residues. CDR3 sequence reads: CASSLYQREQFF. The CDR3 nucleotides are TGTGCCAGCAGTTTATATCAGCGTGAGCAGTTCTTC.